Sequencing of this TCR beta chain was carried out in a study of blood T cell repertoires in COVID-19. In the study overall: The United States, Italy and Spain were the sources of the acute and convalescent COVID-19 samples. The cDNA or gDNA used as material had been derived from T cells, B-cell-depleted T cells, or PBMCs.

V was trimmed by 5 bases and J by 0 bases, leaving 7 bases between them. The CDR3 loop spans 14 amino acids. CDR1 and CDR2 (germline): LNHDA, SQIVND (reference sequence). As handled by the study authors: Reference gene primer amplification in the assay estimated nucleated cell counts. Some clones are missing from TCRdb's copy, which holds only in-frame ones; the method was immunoSEQ multiplex PCR. From that table come the V and J calls and clone size; the DNA was used to work out D and trimming. The table has some 190,000 clones, just over 85% seen once. The chain employs TRBV19 and TRBJ2-2; D ambiguous. The TCR comes from a man aged 18 to 30 with active or convalescent COVID-19. The sequenced material came from peripheral blood. CDR3 in amino acids: CASSLAANTGELFF. CDR3 DNA: TGTGCCAGTAGTCTGGCAGCGAACACCGGGGAGCTGTTTTTT.